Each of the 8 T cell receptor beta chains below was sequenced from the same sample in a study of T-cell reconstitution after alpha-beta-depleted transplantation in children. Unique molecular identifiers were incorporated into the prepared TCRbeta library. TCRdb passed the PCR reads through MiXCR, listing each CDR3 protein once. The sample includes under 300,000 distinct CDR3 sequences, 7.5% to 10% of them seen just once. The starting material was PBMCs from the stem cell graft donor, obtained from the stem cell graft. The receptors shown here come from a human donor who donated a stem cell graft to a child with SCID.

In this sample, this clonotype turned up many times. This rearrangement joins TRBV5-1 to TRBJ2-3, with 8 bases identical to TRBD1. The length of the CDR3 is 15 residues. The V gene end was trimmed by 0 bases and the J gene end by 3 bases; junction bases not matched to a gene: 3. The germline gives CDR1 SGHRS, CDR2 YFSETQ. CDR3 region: CASSLGTGMTDTQYF. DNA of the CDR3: TGCGCCAGCAGCTTGGGGACAGGGATGACAGATACGCAGTATTTT.

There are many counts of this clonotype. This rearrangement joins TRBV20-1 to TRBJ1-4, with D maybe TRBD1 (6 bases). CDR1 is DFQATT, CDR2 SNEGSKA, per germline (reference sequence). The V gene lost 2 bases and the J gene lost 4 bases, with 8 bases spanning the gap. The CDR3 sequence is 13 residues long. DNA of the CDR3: TGCAGTGCTAGAAGACAGGTTAATGAAAAACTGTTTTTT. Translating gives CSARRQVNEKLFF.

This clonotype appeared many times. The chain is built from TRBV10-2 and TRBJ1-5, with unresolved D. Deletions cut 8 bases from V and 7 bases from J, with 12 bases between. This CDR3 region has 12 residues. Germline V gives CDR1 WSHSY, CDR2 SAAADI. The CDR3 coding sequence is TGCGCCAGCGCGGTCGGAGGGCAGCCCCAGCATTTT. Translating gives CASAVGGQPQHF.

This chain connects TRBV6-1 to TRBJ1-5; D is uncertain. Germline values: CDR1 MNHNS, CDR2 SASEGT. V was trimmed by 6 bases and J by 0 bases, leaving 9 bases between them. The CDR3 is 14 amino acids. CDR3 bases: TGTGCCAGCAGAGCGGCGGCTAGCAATCAGCCCCAGCATTTT. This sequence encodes CASRAAASNQPQHF.

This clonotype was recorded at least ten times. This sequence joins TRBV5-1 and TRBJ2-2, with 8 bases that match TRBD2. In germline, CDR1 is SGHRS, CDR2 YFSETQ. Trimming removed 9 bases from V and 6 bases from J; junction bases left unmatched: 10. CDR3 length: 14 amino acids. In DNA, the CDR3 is TGCGCCACCACAGCGACTAGCGCACCCGGGGAGCTGTTTTTT. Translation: CATTATSAPGELFF.

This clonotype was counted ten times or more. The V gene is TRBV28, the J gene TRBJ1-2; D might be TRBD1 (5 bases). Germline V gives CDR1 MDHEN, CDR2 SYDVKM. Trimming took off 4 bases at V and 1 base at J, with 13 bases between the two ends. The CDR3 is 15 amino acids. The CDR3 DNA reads TGTGCCAGCAGTTCGAATAGGGGAGGTAACTATGGCTACACCTTC. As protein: CASSSNRGGNYGYTF.

The chain's CDR3 is CASSRGTSGDYNEQFF. Written as DNA, the CDR3 is TGCGCCAGCAGCCGCGGGACTAGCGGGGATTACAATGAGCAGTTCTTC. The J gene is TRBJ2-1, the V gene TRBV4-3; 13 positions match TRBD2. CDR3 size: 16 residues. J lost 4 bases, V lost 4 bases, and 4 bases had no gene match. Germline lookup yields CDR1 LGHNA and CDR2 YSLEER.

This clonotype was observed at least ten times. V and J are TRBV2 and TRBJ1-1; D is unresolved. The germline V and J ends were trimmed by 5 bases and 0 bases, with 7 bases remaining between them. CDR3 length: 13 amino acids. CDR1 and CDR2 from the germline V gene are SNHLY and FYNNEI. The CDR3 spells CASSRDMNTEAFF. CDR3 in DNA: TGTGCCAGCAGTCGGGATATGAACACTGAAGCTTTCTTT.